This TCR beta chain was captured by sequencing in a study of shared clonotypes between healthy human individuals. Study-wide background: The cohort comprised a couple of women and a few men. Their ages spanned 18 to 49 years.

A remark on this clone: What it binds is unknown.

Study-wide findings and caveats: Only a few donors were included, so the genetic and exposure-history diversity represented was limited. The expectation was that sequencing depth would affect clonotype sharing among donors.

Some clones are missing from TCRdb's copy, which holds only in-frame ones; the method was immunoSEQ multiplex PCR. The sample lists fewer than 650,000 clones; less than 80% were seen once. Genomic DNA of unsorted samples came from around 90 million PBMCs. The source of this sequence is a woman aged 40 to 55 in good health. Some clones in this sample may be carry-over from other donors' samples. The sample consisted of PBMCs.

The CDR3 coding sequence is TGTGCCATCGCGGAGAGGAACACTGAAGCTTTCTTT. Its protein product is CAIAERNTEAFF. The rearrangement uses TRBV28 and TRBJ1-1; D unresolved. CDR1 is MDHEN, CDR2 SYDVKM, per germline. The CDR3 is 12 residues long. Trimming cost V 10 bases and J 1 base, with 10 bases left between them.